This T cell receptor beta chain derives from a study of blood T cell repertoires in COVID-19. About the study: PBMCs, B-cell-depleted T cells, or T cells were the source of the cDNA or gDNA that made up the material.

Sequencing used immunoSEQ multiplex PCR; TCRdb keeps in-frame clones, though not all of them. Among around 150,000 clones listed, 75% to 80% were seen once. The CDR3 covers 16 residues. Per germline, CDR1 MDHEN and CDR2 SYDVKM. J was trimmed by 2 bases and V by 6 bases; bases with no gene match: 8. Participants' reported clinical history set cohort assignment. The source of this sequence is a woman aged 45 to 65 who had recovered from COVID-19. The V gene is TRBV28, the J gene TRBJ2-1; 9 positions agree with TRBD2. What was sequenced was PBMCs or T cells enriched from blood (not recorded which). This CDR3 is CASRPGLAGPYNEQFF. The DNA for the CDR3 is TGTGCCAGCAGACCCGGGCTAGCGGGACCCTACAATGAGCAGTTCTTC.